This T cell receptor (beta chain) was identified during a study of CD4+ T cells in melanoma. Details on this clone: What it recognizes is unknown.

Here immunoSEQ multiplex PCR was the method, and the copy in TCRdb shows in-frame clones only, minus some. Among 20,000 to 25,000 clones listed, about three quarters were seen once. Points from the study as a whole: Neoantigen-specific CD4+ T cells in melanoma reportedly had diverse differentiation states.

Germline V lookup: CDR1 MNHEY, CDR2 SVGAGI. The CDR3 is 14 residues long. The trim removed 6 bases at V and 4 bases at J, leaving 6 bases unmatched. The TCR comes from a human donor with melanoma. The genes are TRBV6-5 and TRBJ1-1, with 9 bases matching TRBD1. The CDR3: CASSSPGQGTEAFF. CDR3 nucleotide sequence: TGTGCCAGCAGCTCACCGGGACAGGGCACTGAAGCTTTCTTT.